The sequence of this TCR beta chain was determined in a study of T cells after yellow fever vaccination. General study findings and limits: The study noted that FACS-sorted repertoires could contain abundant clonotypes contaminating from the bulk population. Clones that expanded after primary vaccination mostly reappeared after the booster (96% CD4, approximately 89% CD8).

Germline CDR1 MGHRA, CDR2 YSYEKL. The CDR3 runs to 13 residues. The ends were cut back, 4 bases at V and 8 bases at J, with 12 bases in the middle. In this sample, this clonotype turned up a few times. Antigen unknown. Using its own MiXCR run on the 5' RACE reads, TCRdb lists one record per CDR3 protein. The profile shows under 500,000 distinct CDR3 sequences, about 19% of them singletons. The rearrangement uses TRBV4-1 and TRBJ2-1; no clear D. The sequence was obtained from a young man who received the YFV17D yellow fever vaccine. Source: PBMCs, taken before the yellow fever booster vaccination. This CDR3 is CASSRALHDEQFF. CDR3 DNA sequence: TGCGCCAGCAGCCGGGCCCTCCATGATGAGCAGTTCTTC.